Listed below are T cell receptor beta chains from one sample, sequenced in a study of spatial heterogeneity in lung cancer. TCRdb ran MiXCR on the 5' RACE reads and lists one entry per CDR3 protein. The sample gives tens of thousands of distinct CDR3 sequences, approximately 12% of which show up once; over 40% is in the top ten. Specimen: PBMCs, collected at surgery. These receptors came from a male donor with early-stage non-small cell lung cancer. Both conserved end residues are part of each CDR3. A D gene is named only where the DNA matches it firmly. Only part of the rows carry a size: once, few, many, or a class if the clone is expanded.

j_gene	abundance	v_gene	d_gene	CDR3nt	CDR3aa
TRBJ1-1	many	TRBV10-3	NA	TGTGCCATCAGTGAGCCGGTTGGCGGGCCGTCAAACACTGAAGCTTTCTTT	CAISEPVGGPSNTEAFF
TRBJ1-4	NA	TRBV7-2	NA	TGTGCCAGCAGCCCTCAAAATGAAAAACTGTTTTTT	CASSPQNEKLFF
TRBJ1-2	NA	TRBV20-1	NA	TGCAGTGCTAGACCGACAACCGGCTACACCTTC	CSARPTTGYTF
TRBJ2-1	NA	TRBV19	TRBD2	TGTGCCAGTAGTCTCCCCAGCGGGACCCTAAGGAATGAGCAGTTCTTC	CASSLPSGTLRNEQFF
TRBJ2-3	NA	TRBV2	NA	TGTGCCAGCAGTTTGGCTACCACAGATACGCAGTATTTT	CASSLATTDTQYF
TRBJ2-2	many	TRBV5-6	NA	TGTGCCAGCAGCTTGGGGCTAGCACAAAACACCGGGGAGCTGTTTTTT	CASSLGLAQNTGELFF
TRBJ1-1	NA	TRBV5-6	NA	TGTGCCAGCAGCAAATGGACGGGGAACACTGAAGCTTTCTTT	CASSKWTGNTEAFF
TRBJ2-1	many	TRBV14	NA	TGTGCCAGCAGCCAAGCGGGGCAACCCAGATATAATGAGCAGTTCTTC	CASSQAGQPRYNEQFF
TRBJ1-5	NA	TRBV7-8	NA	TGTGCCAGCAGCTTTATCTATAGCAATCAGCCCCAGCATTTT	CASSFIYSNQPQHF
TRBJ1-2	NA	TRBV20-1	NA	TGCAGTGGGCAGGGAGGCATAGAGGGCCACACCTTC	CSGQGGIEGHTF
TRBJ2-7	NA	TRBV6-5	TRBD1	TGTGCCAGCAGTTACTCGGGACAGGGGGCATACGAGCAGTACTTC	CASSYSGQGAYEQYF
TRBJ2-5	few	TRBV7-3	NA	TGTGCCACCTTAGGTCCAGAGACCCAGTACTTC	CATLGPETQYF
TRBJ1-3	few	TRBV9	NA	TGTGCCAGCGCTGGTGGAAACACCATATATTTT	CASAGGNTIYF
TRBJ1-5	NA	TRBV6-2/TRBV6-3	NA	TGTGCCAGCAGTTACATCTGGGGGCGTTCGGGTGGCAATCAGCCCCAGCATTTT	CASSYIWGRSGGNQPQHF
TRBJ2-1	NA	TRBV11-2	NA	TGTGCCAGCAGCTTAGATCGGGCGGGACGGGAGCAGTTCTTC	CASSLDRAGREQFF
TRBJ2-3	NA	TRBV6-6	NA	TGTGCCAGCAGTGAAAGTAGGGGGGCAGATACGCAGTATTTT	CASSESRGADTQYF
TRBJ2-3	few	TRBV29-1	TRBD2	TGCAGCGTTGATCGGGGGGTCGCAGATACGCAGTATTTT	CSVDRGVADTQYF
TRBJ2-4	NA	TRBV7-9	TRBD1	TGTGCCAGCAGCCCACGCCCCGGGACAGGGGCCAAAAACATTCAGTACTTC	CASSPRPGTGAKNIQYF
TRBJ2-5	NA	TRBV7-2	NA	TGTGCCAGCAGTGGCAGGGAGGACGGAACATCCCAAGAGACCCAGTACTTC	CASSGREDGTSQETQYF
TRBJ1-3	few	TRBV18	TRBD1	TGTGCCAGCTCACCGACAGGGGTTAATGGAAACACCATATATTTT	CASSPTGVNGNTIYF
TRBJ2-7	many	TRBV6-2/TRBV6-3	TRBD2	TGTGCCAGCAGCCGAAGGACTAGCGGGAGATCCTACGAGCAGTACTTC	CASSRRTSGRSYEQYF
TRBJ2-2	NA	TRBV29-1	NA	TGCAGCGTTGTGAACAGGCTAGTCCCCGGGGAGCTGTTTTTT	CSVVNRLVPGELFF
TRBJ2-7	few	TRBV12-3/TRBV12-4	NA	TGTGCCAGCAGTTCCCCGAGACTTCTCTACGAGCAGTACTTC	CASSSPRLLYEQYF
TRBJ1-1	NA	TRBV20-1	NA	TGCAGTGCTAGAGTTCCGAGGCACACTGAAGCTTTCTTT	CSARVPRHTEAFF
TRBJ2-3	NA	TRBV5-1	NA	TGCGCCAGCAGCTTGGGTGAGGCTAGCGGCACAGATACGCAGTATTTT	CASSLGEASGTDTQYF
TRBJ2-1	NA	TRBV27	TRBD2	TGTGCCAGCAGACTGGGACTAGCGAACAATGAGCAGTTCTTC	CASRLGLANNEQFF
TRBJ1-1	NA	TRBV12-3/TRBV12-4	NA	TGTGCCAGCAGAAGCCGGGACGAAGCTTTCTTT	CASRSRDEAFF
TRBJ2-1	NA	TRBV6-6	NA	TGTGCCAGCAGTTTGGAGGGCCATAACAATGAGCAGTTCTTC	CASSLEGHNNEQFF
TRBJ2-2	NA	TRBV30	NA	TGTGCCTGGAGTGAGGGGTACACCGGGGAGCTGTTTTTT	CAWSEGYTGELFF
TRBJ2-3	many	TRBV30	NA	TGTGCCTGGAGTAAGGGCGGTAGCACAGATACGCAGTATTTT	CAWSKGGSTDTQYF
TRBJ2-1	NA	TRBV28	TRBD2	TGTGCCAGCAGTCTCCACGGACTAGCGGGGCCCCAGGGGAACTCCTACAATGAGCAGTTCTTC	CASSLHGLAGPQGNSYNEQFF
TRBJ2-7	few	TRBV28	TRBD1	TGTGCCACCGGCCGGGACAGGGGGTACGAGCAGTACTTC	CATGRDRGYEQYF
TRBJ1-1	NA	TRBV14	NA	TGTGCCAGCAGCCAAGTTCCCTCTGGGGGGTCGACTTTCTTT	CASSQVPSGGSTFF
TRBJ1-1	NA	TRBV9	NA	TGTGCCAGCAGCGTAGTGAACAGCATGAACACTGAAGCTTTCTTT	CASSVVNSMNTEAFF
TRBJ1-2	NA	TRBV4-1	NA	TGCGCCAGCAGCCAAGCCGGGACGGCTAACTATGGCTACACCTTC	CASSQAGTANYGYTF
TRBJ2-5	many	TRBV5-1	NA	TGCGCCAGCTCCCCCCGGGGGCGGCAAGAGACCCAGTACTTC	CASSPRGRQETQYF
TRBJ2-3	few	TRBV7-2	TRBD2	TGTGCCAGCAGGGAGACTAGCGGTACAGATACGCAGTATTTT	CASRETSGTDTQYF
TRBJ1-1	once	TRBV28	TRBD1	TGTGCCAGCAGGAGGGGCGGGACAGGGAATATGGAGGAAGCTTTCTTT	CASRRGGTGNMEEAFF